This T cell receptor (beta chain) was profiled in a study of blood T cell repertoires in COVID-19. Background on the study: COVID-19 samples collected from the United States, Italy and Spain covered acute and convalescent phases. PBMCs, B-cell-depleted T cells, or T cells were the source of the cDNA or gDNA that made up the material.

Trimming cost V 2 bases and J 6 bases; bases outside gene matches: 12. CDR1 and CDR2 (germline): MGHRA, YSYEKL. This CDR3 comprises 17 residues. Per the original data handling: Estimates of nucleated cell counts were drawn from the amplification of reference gene primers. Clones were sequenced by immunoSEQ multiplex PCR, and TCRdb holds only the in-frame ones, with some missing. V and J calls and clone size are those listed in that table; D and trimming were worked out from the DNA. Of 250,000 or so clones in the sample, around 86% were seen once. The chain employs TRBV4-1 and TRBJ1-2, with 10 bases fitting TRBD1. The TCR comes from a middle-aged man with active or convalescent COVID-19. Sequencing was performed on peripheral blood. As DNA, the CDR3 is TGCGCCAGCAGCCAACCCGCTCGTGGGACAGGGGCAAATGGCTACACCTTC. This encodes CASSQPARGTGANGYTF.